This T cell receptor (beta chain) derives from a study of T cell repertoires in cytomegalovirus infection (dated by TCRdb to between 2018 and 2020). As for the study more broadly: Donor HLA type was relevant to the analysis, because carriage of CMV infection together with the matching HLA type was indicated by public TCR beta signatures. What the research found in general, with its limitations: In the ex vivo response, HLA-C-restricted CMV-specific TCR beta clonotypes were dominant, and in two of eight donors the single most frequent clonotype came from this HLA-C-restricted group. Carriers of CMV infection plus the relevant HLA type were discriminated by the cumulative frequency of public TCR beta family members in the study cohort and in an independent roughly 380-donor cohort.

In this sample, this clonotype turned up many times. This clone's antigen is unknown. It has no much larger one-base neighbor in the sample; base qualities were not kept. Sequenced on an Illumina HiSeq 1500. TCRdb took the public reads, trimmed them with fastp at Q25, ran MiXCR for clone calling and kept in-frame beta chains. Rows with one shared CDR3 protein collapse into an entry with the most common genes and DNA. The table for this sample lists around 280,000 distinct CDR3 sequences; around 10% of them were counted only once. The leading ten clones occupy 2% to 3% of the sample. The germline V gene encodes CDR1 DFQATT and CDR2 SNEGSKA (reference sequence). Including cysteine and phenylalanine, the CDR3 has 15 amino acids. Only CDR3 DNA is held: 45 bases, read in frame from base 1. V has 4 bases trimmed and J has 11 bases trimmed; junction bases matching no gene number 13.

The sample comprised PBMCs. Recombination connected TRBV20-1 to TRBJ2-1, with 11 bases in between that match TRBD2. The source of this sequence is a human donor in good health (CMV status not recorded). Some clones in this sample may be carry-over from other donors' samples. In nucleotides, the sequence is TGCAGTGCTAACCCCGCTACTAGCGGGGGCCCGAAGCAGTTCTTC. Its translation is CSANPATSGGPKQFF.